A selection of T cell receptor beta chains follows, all from one sample in a study of blood T cells in healthy people across ages. TCRdb processed the 5' RACE reads anew with MiXCR; each CDR3 protein has one entry. The sample holds about 680,000 distinct CDR3 sequences, about 52% seen once. Sequenced material: blood. The receptor source for this set is a woman in her fifties or sixties in good health. CDR3s include the opening cysteine and the closing phenylalanine or tryptophan. Fields, in order: J gene, CDR3 length, clone size, D gene, V gene, CDR3 DNA, CDR3 protein. D genes are given only for firm matches. A clone size is listed for some rows: how often the clone was seen (once, few, many), or a class if it is expanded.

j_gene: TRBJ2-3
len: 15
abundance: .
d_gene: .
v_gene: TRBV12-3/TRBV12-4
CDR3nt: TGTGCCAGCAGTTTTAGCGTCAGGAGCACAGATACGCAGTATTTT
CDR3aa: CASSFSVRSTDTQYF

j_gene: TRBJ2-6
len: 17
abundance: few
d_gene: TRBD1
v_gene: TRBV12-3/TRBV12-4
CDR3nt: TGTGCCAGCAGTTTGACAGGGGTCTCGTCTGGGGCCAACGTCCTGACTTTC
CDR3aa: CASSLTGVSSGANVLTF

j_gene: TRBJ1-1
len: 13
abundance: .
d_gene: .
v_gene: TRBV29-1
CDR3nt: TGCAGCGTTGAAGCCCTCCTGCACACTGAAGCTTTCTTT
CDR3aa: CSVEALLHTEAFF

j_gene: TRBJ2-1
len: 16
abundance: .
d_gene: TRBD2
v_gene: TRBV5-5
CDR3nt: TGTGCCAGCAGGAGCGGGACTCAGAGCTCCTACAATGAGCAGTTCTTC
CDR3aa: CASRSGTQSSYNEQFF

j_gene: TRBJ1-2
len: 18
abundance: .
d_gene: .
v_gene: TRBV14
CDR3nt: TGTGCCAGCAGCCTCGGAACGCAACAGGGAAGTCTCTACTATGGCTACACCTTC
CDR3aa: CASSLGTQQGSLYYGYTF

j_gene: TRBJ2-7
len: 15
abundance: once
d_gene: .
v_gene: TRBV30
CDR3nt: TGTGCCTGGAGTGTAAGGGACCTTTGGGCCTACGAGCAGTACTTC
CDR3aa: CAWSVRDLWAYEQYF

j_gene: TRBJ2-5
len: 13
abundance: many
d_gene: .
v_gene: TRBV18
CDR3nt: TGTGCCAGCTCACCTGCTAGTCGGGAGACCCAGTACTTC
CDR3aa: CASSPASRETQYF

j_gene: TRBJ1-2
len: 12
abundance: few
d_gene: .
v_gene: TRBV29-1
CDR3nt: TGCAGCGCCAGGGGACCCCTCTTTGGCTACACCTTC
CDR3aa: CSARGPLFGYTF

j_gene: TRBJ1-6
len: 14
abundance: .
d_gene: .
v_gene: TRBV6-6
CDR3nt: TGTGCCAGCAGTTACTCACTGAGAGATTCACCCCTCCACTTT
CDR3aa: CASSYSLRDSPLHF

j_gene: TRBJ2-1
len: 15
abundance: .
d_gene: TRBD2
v_gene: TRBV10-3
CDR3nt: TGCGCCATCAGACTAGCGGGAGGAGGGGACAATGAGCAGTTCTTC
CDR3aa: CAIRLAGGGDNEQFF

j_gene: TRBJ2-7
len: 14
abundance: .
d_gene: .
v_gene: TRBV11-3
CDR3nt: TGTGCCAGCAGCTTAGATGGCAGGAACTACGAGCAGTACTTC
CDR3aa: CASSLDGRNYEQYF

j_gene: TRBJ1-1
len: 13
abundance: .
d_gene: .
v_gene: TRBV27
CDR3nt: TGTGCCAGCAGTAAATATCCGGGGATTGGGGCTTTCTTT
CDR3aa: CASSKYPGIGAFF

j_gene: TRBJ2-7
len: 14
abundance: .
d_gene: .
v_gene: TRBV28
CDR3nt: TGTGCCAGCGGCATGGAGACTAACTCCTACGAGCAGTACTTC
CDR3aa: CASGMETNSYEQYF

j_gene: TRBJ2-1
len: 15
abundance: few
d_gene: TRBD2
v_gene: TRBV9
CDR3nt: TGTGCCAGCAGCCAAGGGACTAGCCCGGGGAATGAGCAGTTCTTC
CDR3aa: CASSQGTSPGNEQFF

j_gene: TRBJ2-5
len: 13
abundance: .
d_gene: .
v_gene: TRBV12-3/TRBV12-4
CDR3nt: TGTGCCAGCAGTTCTTGGGGTCAAGAGACCCAGTACTTC
CDR3aa: CASSSWGQETQYF

j_gene: TRBJ2-1
len: 16
abundance: few
d_gene: .
v_gene: TRBV5-1
CDR3nt: TGCGCCAGCAGCTTGGATCTTAGGACGGACTACAATGAGCAGTTCTTC
CDR3aa: CASSLDLRTDYNEQFF

j_gene: TRBJ2-7
len: 13
abundance: .
d_gene: .
v_gene: TRBV30
CDR3nt: TGTGCCTGGAGTGGGTCGCAGGGAGGTACCCAGTACTTC
CDR3aa: CAWSGSQGGTQYF

j_gene: TRBJ2-5
len: 15
abundance: .
d_gene: .
v_gene: TRBV27
CDR3nt: TGTGCCAGCAGTTTATTTGGGGGGAGGACGGAGACCCAGTACTTC
CDR3aa: CASSLFGGRTETQYF

j_gene: TRBJ2-7
len: 13
abundance: few
d_gene: .
v_gene: TRBV10-3
CDR3nt: TGTGCCATCAGTGAGGCGCCCCACTACGAGCAGTACTTC
CDR3aa: CAISEAPHYEQYF

j_gene: TRBJ1-2
len: 12
abundance: .
d_gene: .
v_gene: TRBV29-1
CDR3nt: TGCAGCGTTCGGTACATAGACTATGGCTACACCTTC
CDR3aa: CSVRYIDYGYTF

j_gene: TRBJ1-1
len: 12
abundance: .
d_gene: .
v_gene: TRBV2
CDR3nt: TGTGCCAGCAGTGTCCTGAACACTGAAGCTTTCTTT
CDR3aa: CASSVLNTEAFF

j_gene: TRBJ1-2
len: 15
abundance: few
d_gene: .
v_gene: TRBV12-3/TRBV12-4
CDR3nt: TGTGCCAGCAGTTTGGGACTCGGGGCGAAATATGGCTACACCTTC
CDR3aa: CASSLGLGAKYGYTF

j_gene: TRBJ2-7
len: 15
abundance: .
d_gene: TRBD2
v_gene: TRBV5-1
CDR3nt: TGCGCCAGCAGCTTGACTGGACTAGCGGGAGGCGAGCAGTACTTC
CDR3aa: CASSLTGLAGGEQYF

j_gene: TRBJ2-7
len: 12
abundance: once
d_gene: .
v_gene: TRBV20-1
CDR3nt: TGCAGTGCCGGAGGGACGGGGGTGGAGCAGTACTTC
CDR3aa: CSAGGTGVEQYF

j_gene: TRBJ2-1
len: 16
abundance: .
d_gene: TRBD2
v_gene: TRBV4-1
CDR3nt: TGCGCCAGCAGCCCCGATAGCGGGAAGTTTATCGGTGAGCAGTTCTTC
CDR3aa: CASSPDSGKFIGEQFF

j_gene: TRBJ2-1
len: 13
abundance: .
d_gene: .
v_gene: TRBV28
CDR3nt: TGTGCCAGCAGTAGCAGCTCCCACAATGAGCAGTTCTTC
CDR3aa: CASSSSSHNEQFF

j_gene: TRBJ1-2
len: 13
abundance: .
d_gene: .
v_gene: TRBV6-2/TRBV6-3
CDR3nt: TGTGCCAGCAGTTACGGAAAGCCCTATGGCTACACCTTC
CDR3aa: CASSYGKPYGYTF

j_gene: TRBJ2-7
len: 15
abundance: .
d_gene: TRBD1
v_gene: TRBV5-1
CDR3nt: TGCGCCAGCAGCTGGGGGACAGGGGGCACCTACGAGCAGTACTTC
CDR3aa: CASSWGTGGTYEQYF

j_gene: TRBJ1-2
len: 12
abundance: many
d_gene: .
v_gene: TRBV4-2
CDR3nt: TGCGCCAGCAGCCAAGACAGCTATGGCTACACCTTC
CDR3aa: CASSQDSYGYTF

j_gene: TRBJ2-3
len: 16
abundance: .
d_gene: .
v_gene: TRBV12-3/TRBV12-4
CDR3nt: TGTGCCAGCAGTTTAGGGCGACAGAGTCGTGCAGATACGCAGTATTTT
CDR3aa: CASSLGRQSRADTQYF

j_gene: TRBJ2-7
len: 14
abundance: .
d_gene: .
v_gene: TRBV7-2
CDR3nt: TGTGCCAGCAGCTTATTAGTGTCCTACAATGAGCAGTACTTC
CDR3aa: CASSLLVSYNEQYF

j_gene: TRBJ2-5
len: 18
abundance: .
d_gene: .
v_gene: TRBV9
CDR3nt: TGTGCCAGCAGCGCAGAGGTTCTAGCGAACCCCCTCCAAAAGACCCAGTACTTC
CDR3aa: CASSAEVLANPLQKTQYF

j_gene: TRBJ1-2
len: 13
abundance: .
d_gene: .
v_gene: TRBV2
CDR3nt: TGTGCCAGCCGGAGGCGGGACATCTATGGCTACACCTTC
CDR3aa: CASRRRDIYGYTF

j_gene: TRBJ2-3
len: 14
abundance: once
d_gene: .
v_gene: TRBV18
CDR3nt: TGTGCCAGCTCACCATGGGGATACACAGATACGCAGTATTTT
CDR3aa: CASSPWGYTDTQYF

j_gene: TRBJ2-7
len: 16
abundance: few
d_gene: .
v_gene: TRBV6-5
CDR3nt: TGTGCCAGCACTCCACATCGGGGGACCTTAATTTACGAGCAGTACTTC
CDR3aa: CASTPHRGTLIYEQYF

j_gene: TRBJ1-1
len: 12
abundance: .
d_gene: .
v_gene: TRBV20-1
CDR3nt: TGCAGTGCTAGAGATTTCCAGGGGAGGACTTTCTTT
CDR3aa: CSARDFQGRTFF

j_gene: TRBJ1-6
len: 13
abundance: few
d_gene: .
v_gene: TRBV20-1
CDR3nt: TGCAGTGCTAGAACAGGACATAATTCACCCCTCCACTTT
CDR3aa: CSARTGHNSPLHF

j_gene: TRBJ2-7
len: 15
abundance: .
d_gene: TRBD1
v_gene: TRBV27
CDR3nt: TGTGCCAGCAGTTTGACGACAGGGTATGCCTACGAGCAGTACTTC
CDR3aa: CASSLTTGYAYEQYF

j_gene: TRBJ2-1
len: 15
abundance: .
d_gene: TRBD2
v_gene: TRBV18
CDR3nt: TGTGCCAGCTCACCACGGGGGCTAGCGGGAGTAGGGCAGTTCTTC
CDR3aa: CASSPRGLAGVGQFF

j_gene: TRBJ2-7
len: 14
abundance: few
d_gene: .
v_gene: TRBV20-1
CDR3nt: TGCAGTGCTAGCAGAGCGGCCGACTCCTACGAGCAGTACTTC
CDR3aa: CSASRAADSYEQYF

j_gene: TRBJ2-1
len: 16
abundance: .
d_gene: TRBD2
v_gene: TRBV3-1
CDR3nt: TGTGCCAGCAGCCAAACGCGAGCGGGAGGGCCAAATGAGCAGTTCTTC
CDR3aa: CASSQTRAGGPNEQFF

j_gene: TRBJ2-1
len: 13
abundance: .
d_gene: .
v_gene: TRBV11-3
CDR3nt: TGTGCCAGCAGCTTAGGGGGTGGACGGCAGCAGTTCTTC
CDR3aa: CASSLGGGRQQFF

j_gene: TRBJ2-6
len: 15
abundance: .
d_gene: .
v_gene: TRBV19
CDR3nt: TGTGCCAGTAGTATCGGGTACTCTGGGGCCAACGTCCTGACTTTC
CDR3aa: CASSIGYSGANVLTF

j_gene: TRBJ2-7
len: 15
abundance: once
d_gene: .
v_gene: TRBV11-2
CDR3nt: TGTGCCGGCAGCTTAGCCCGGGGACACTCCTATGAGCAGTACTTC
CDR3aa: CAGSLARGHSYEQYF